This passage covers 5 T cell receptor beta chains from one sample sequenced in a study of CD8 T cells in ankylosing spondylitis. Study conclusions and caveats: A motif in TCR beta, a set of eight highly homologous variants, appeared characteristic of ankylosing spondylitis blood.

No cognate antigen is known for these TCRs. Each CDR3 protein gets one entry after TCRdb re-called the 5' RACE reads with MiXCR. Of around 390,000 distinct CDR3 sequences in the sample, more than 20% were seen once. The source material was blood, either unsorted or a sorted T cell fraction (not recorded which). The receptors shown here come from a male donor with ankylosing spondylitis.

The rearrangement links TRBV30 to TRBJ1-5; weak D call: TRBD1 (5 bases). Germline CDR1 and CDR2: GTSNPN and SVGIG (reference sequence). The CDR3 is 14 residues long. Trimming shortened V by 2 bases and J by 4 bases, and 12 bases separated the two germline ends. The chain's CDR3 is CAWSYDSGNQPQHF. CDR3 DNA: TGTGCCTGGAGTTACGACAGCGGGAATCAGCCCCAGCATTTT. The whole variable domain, remainder taken from reference TRBV30 and TRBJ1-5, is SQTIHQWPATLVQPVGSPLSLECTVEGTSNPNLYWYRQAAGRGLQLLFYSVGIGQISSEVPQNLSASRPQDRQFILSSKKLLLSDSGFYLCAWSYDSGNQPQHFGDGTRLSIL.

J is TRBJ1-1 and V is TRBV24-1; D is undetermined. Germline loops: CDR1 KGHDR, CDR2 SFDVKD. The V and J ends lost 3 bases and 1 base respectively, with 8 bases between them. The CDR3 is 14 residues long. CDR3 bases: TGTGCCACCAGTGATAAAACAGCGAACACTGAAGCTTTCTTT. Protein product: CATSDKTANTEAFF.

The genes are TRBV20-1 and TRBJ2-5; TRBD1 agrees at 8 bases. CDR3 length: 16 amino acids. In germline, CDR1 is DFQATT, CDR2 SNEGSKA (reference sequence). J was trimmed by 5 bases and V by 6 bases; bases with no gene match: 17. CDR3 amino acids: CSATWDRTIRGETQYF. The CDR3 DNA reads TGCAGTGCCACCTGGGACAGGACAATCCGGGGCGAGACCCAGTACTTC.

This clonotype was seen more than once but under ten times. The CDR3 here is CASGLPSGSGELFF. The CDR3 coding sequence is TGTGCTAGTGGTTTGCCATCAGGCTCTGGGGAGCTGTTTTTT. V usage is TRBV12-5 and J usage is TRBJ2-2; D gene unclear. Looked up from germline, CDR1 is LGHNT and CDR2 is FRNRAP. Between the trimmed V and J ends, which lost 2 bases and 8 bases, there was a span of 12 bases. The CDR3 spans 14 residues.

This clonotype was seen many times. The chain combines TRBV29-1 with TRBJ2-1; D gene unclear. CDR3 length: 14 residues. Germline CDR1 SQVTM, CDR2 ANQGSEA. The V gene lost 0 bases and the J gene lost 9 bases, with 15 bases spanning the gap. The CDR3 region has the DNA TGCAGCGTTGAAGATCTTGGGGTAGGCGGTGAGCAGTTCTTC. Translating gives CSVEDLGVGGEQFF.